The 13 T cell receptor beta chains reported below all come from one sample, sequenced in a study of spatial heterogeneity in lung cancer (dated by TCRdb to the late 2010s). The library was obtained by 5' RACE. For sequencing, a NextSeq 500 was employed. The public reads were reanalyzed by TCRdb: fastp trimming at Q25, MiXCR alignment, in-frame beta chains only. One record per CDR3 amino acid sequence lists the most common genes and DNA. The sample records about 13,000 distinct CDR3 sequences, roughly 5.2% of which are singletons. Of the sample, 35% to 40% is held by the ten largest clones. The sample's time point label, decoded: sample taken at primary tumor resection. For TCR sequencing, whole RNA was extracted from tumor and nontumor lung tissue, or from cryopreserved PBMC samples, and no cell sorting was done. The input for sequencing was lung tumor tissue, taken at surgery. Every receptor here comes from a human donor with early-stage non-small cell lung cancer.

This clonotype was seen many times. This beta chain is an off-target read within a library intended for alpha chains, so its frequency means little. This chain joins TRBV7-2 and TRBJ2-5, with 8 bases lining up with TRBD2. CDR1 SGHTA and CDR2 FQGNSA come from the germline V gene. The ends lost 1 base at V and 1 base at J; junction bases unmatched: 5. There are 16 residues in the CDR3. The CDR3 region has the DNA TGTGCCAGCAGCTTAGGGGTACTAGCGGCCCAAGAGACCCAGTACTTC. Amino acids: CASSLGVLAAQETQYF.

As to this clonotype: This beta chain came through as a stray read in a library set up for alpha chains, and its size says little. The J gene is TRBJ2-5, the V gene TRBV7-2; no reliable D call. The CDR3 has 16 residues. CDR1 is SGHTA, CDR2 FQGNSA, per germline. V shed 5 bases and J shed 4 bases, with 20 bases lying between them. CDR3 loop: CASSPPGRSRLETQYF. The DNA of the CDR3 is TGTGCCAGCAGCCCTCCAGGAAGGAGCCGGTTAGAGACCCAGTACTTC.

This clonotype came up many times. A library made for alpha chains picked up this beta chain off target, so its size means little. The V gene is TRBV20-1, the J gene TRBJ1-5; 9 nucleotides agree with TRBD1. Germline values: CDR1 DFQATT, CDR2 SNEGSKA (reference sequence). V was clipped by 5 bases and J by 0 bases; unmatched bases: 5. The CDR3 sequence is 15 residues long. CDR3 protein: CSALTGGYSNQPQHF. In nucleotides, the CDR3 is TGCAGTGCTTTAACAGGGGGCTATAGCAATCAGCCCCAGCATTTT.

This clonotype was picked up many times. This beta chain lies outside the target of a library built for alpha chains; its clone size means little. This rearrangement joins TRBV20-1 to TRBJ2-1, with D hard to call. Germline V lookup: CDR1 DFQATT, CDR2 SNEGSKA (reference sequence). The CDR3 runs to 13 residues. The DNA for the CDR3 is TGCAGCGCAAGACTTGTCTCCTACAATGAGCAGTTCTTC. Translated: CSARLVSYNEQFF.

By sample fraction, this clonotype is medium-sized (0.01 to 0.1%). This beta chain appears as a stray read in a library generated for alpha chains; its size is not informative. The chain couples TRBV12-3 or TRBV12-4 to TRBJ2-1; 7 nucleotides line up with TRBD1. This CDR3 has 12 amino acids. V lost 5 bases and J lost 12; bases outside the gene matches: 7. CDR3 coding DNA: TGTGCCAGCAGTCCTGACAGGGAAGGGCAGTTCTTC. Residues: CASSPDREGQFF.

The table lists this clonotype with a few counts. The size of this beta chain means little, since it is a stray read in a library made for alpha chains. The V gene is TRBV13, the J gene TRBJ2-1; unclear D gene. Germline V gene sequence: CDR1 PRHDT, CDR2 FYEKMQ (reference sequence). The CDR3 is made up of 15 amino acids. The V end was cut by 0 bases, the J end by 3 bases, with 9 bases between. CDR3 amino acids: CASSLGAGIYNEQFF. The CDR3 DNA follows: TGTGCCAGCAGCTTAGGGGCTGGGATCTACAATGAGCAGTTCTTC.

This clonotype was counted many times. Being off target in a library aimed at alpha chains, this beta chain has a size of little meaning. The chain recombines TRBV12-3 or TRBV12-4 with TRBJ1-1; no definite D call. V shed 6 bases and J shed 0 bases, with 14 bases lying between them. This CDR3 spans 15 amino acids. CDR3 amino acids: CASSPNSNMNTEAFF. The CDR3 bases are TGTGCCAGCAGCCCAAATTCGAATATGAACACTGAAGCTTTCTTT.

This clonotype was observed a few times. Being off target in a library aimed at alpha chains, this beta chain has a size of little meaning. V gene TRBV4-1 combines with J gene TRBJ2-3; D possibly corresponds to TRBD2 (6 bases). This CDR3 is built from 15 residues. Germline V gene data show CDR1 as MGHRA and CDR2 as YSYEKL. V was pared by 4 bases and J by 6 bases, with 17 bases between. In nucleotides, the CDR3 is TGCGCCAGCAGCCTCGTCGGGGGAGAAGTCGATACGCAGTATTTT. Encoded protein: CASSLVGGEVDTQYF.

In its sample, this clonotype was seen many times. Little can be read into the size of this beta chain, an off-target read in a library designed for alpha chains. The V call is TRBV6-2 or TRBV6-3, the J call TRBJ1-5; D ambiguous. V shed 2 bases and J shed 4 bases, with 9 bases lying between them. The CDR3 consists of 14 residues. Germline CDR1 MNHEY, CDR2 SVGEGT. CDR3 protein: CASSYRRQNQPQHF. In DNA form, the CDR3 reads TGTGCCAGCAGTTACCGACGGCAGAATCAGCCCCAGCATTTT.

This clonotype has more than one count but fewer than ten. This beta chain is off target for a library built for alpha chains, so its abundance means little. The CDR3 DNA sequence: TGTGCCAGCAGCAAACAGGGAGCTAGCTCCTACGAGCAGTACGTC. Its protein product is CASSKQGASSYEQYV. The genes are TRBV7-3 and TRBJ2-7, with a weak D call TRBD1 (6 bases). V lost 5 bases and J lost 0, with 14 bases in between. The V gene's germline CDR1 is SGHTA and CDR2 FQGTGA. CDR3 length: 15 residues.

In regard to this clonotype: Little can be read into the size of this beta chain, an off-target read in a library designed for alpha chains. The rearrangement joins TRBV15 to TRBJ1-5, with D possibly being TRBD1 (6 bases). Germline V gene sequence: CDR1 LNHNV, CDR2 YYDKDF (reference sequence). The CDR3 is made up of 16 amino acids. V lost 0 bases, J lost 7 bases, and 16 bases lay in between. This CDR3 is CATSRDHIGGRQPQHF. Here the CDR3 DNA reads TGTGCCACCAGCAGAGATCATATAGGGGGTAGGCAGCCCCAGCATTTT.

This clonotype was recorded many times. This beta chain slipped into a library made for alpha chains as a stray read, so its size is not meaningful. The chain is built from TRBV29-1 and TRBJ2-3, with D perhaps matching TRBD1 or TRBD2 (5 bases each). This CDR3 has 14 residues. Germline V gives CDR1 SQVTM, CDR2 ANQGSEA. The V end lost 3 bases, the J end lost 3 bases, and 13 bases lay between the germline ends. The CDR3 loop reads CSVDGGANTDTQYF. In DNA, the CDR3 is TGCAGCGTTGATGGGGGAGCAAATACAGATACGCAGTATTTT.

This clonotype appeared many times. Since it is a stray read in a library aimed at alpha chains, this beta chain has a size that is not meaningful. The chain carries TRBV14 and TRBJ2-3; 12 nucleotides agree with TRBD2. CDR3 size: 17 residues. The J segment lost 5 bases and the V segment lost 4 bases, leaving 10 bases of the junction unmatched. The germline CDR1 and CDR2 sequences are SGHDN and FVKESK. As DNA, the CDR3 is TGTGCCAGCAGCCGGGAGCTAGCGGGAGGGCCATTAGATACGCAGTATTTT. This translates into CASSRELAGGPLDTQYF.